These 8 T cell receptor beta chains were all obtained from the same sample, sequenced in a study of T-cell memory formation after mild COVID-19. TCRdb fed the 5' RACE reads into MiXCR, producing one record per CDR3 protein. This sample has approximately 480,000 distinct CDR3 sequences, with 18% found just once. Material: PBMCs or a T cell subset sorted from them (not recorded which). Receptors were obtained from an adult woman who had mild COVID-19 (a few samples of this study predate the infection). Cell type and time point are not known.

This clonotype was seen ten or more times. The V and J genes are TRBV6-5 and TRBJ2-1; a possible D gene is TRBD1 (6 bases). CDR1 MNHEY and CDR2 SVGAGI come from the germline V gene. The CDR3 is 16 residues long. V lost 4 bases to trimming and J lost 2 bases, with 15 bases between them. DNA of the CDR3: TGTGCCAGCAGTTTTCTACAGGGTCTAACCTACAATGAGCAGTTCTTC. It is translated as CASSFLQGLTYNEQFF.

V and J are TRBV7-8 and TRBJ2-5; TRBD1 matches 8 bases. CDR3 size: 16 residues. Per germline, CDR1 SGHVS and CDR2 FQNEAQ. V lost 3 bases, J lost 5 bases, and 11 bases stayed unmatched. CDR3 sequence: CASSLIQGVRLETQYF. CDR3 bases: TGTGCCAGCAGCTTGATACAGGGGGTAAGGCTGGAGACCCAGTACTTC.

This clonotype was detected a few times. The V call is TRBV4-1, the J call TRBJ2-5; TRBD1 might be the D (5 bases). This CDR3 is built from 14 residues. The germline V gene encodes CDR1 MGHRA and CDR2 YSYEKL. V was trimmed by 3 bases and J by 2 bases, leaving 10 bases between them. CDR3 in amino acids: CASSHGHEQETQYF. The DNA for the CDR3 is TGCGCCAGCAGCCACGGACACGAACAAGAGACCCAGTACTTC.

This clonotype was picked up a small number of times. The V call is TRBV6-2 or TRBV6-3, the J call TRBJ2-7, with a tentative D call TRBD2 (6 bases). Germline V gene sequence: CDR1 MNHEY, CDR2 SVGEGT. The CDR3 is made up of 13 amino acids. Trimming removed 6 bases at V and 4 bases at J, with 13 bases between. Here the CDR3 reads CASSPWGGYEQYF. DNA for the CDR3: TGTGCCAGCAGCCCTTGGGGAGGATACGAGCAGTACTTC.

This clonotype appeared a few times. This chain joins TRBV4-1 and TRBJ1-1, with D tentatively TRBD1 (6 bases). The germline CDR1 and CDR2 sequences are MGHRA and YSYEKL. With 4 bases removed from V and 2 bases from J, the gap between germline ends came to 14 bases. The CDR3 length is 15 residues. CDR3 in DNA: TGCGCCAGCAGCCTAGGGGGGGCACTTAACACTGAAGCTTTCTTT. Amino acids: CASSLGGALNTEAFF.

The sample holds a few counts of this clonotype. This chain connects TRBV5-4 to TRBJ2-5; D tentatively fits TRBD1 or TRBD2 (5 bases each). V lost 5 bases, J lost 4 bases, and 15 bases lay in between. This CDR3 region has 14 residues. Germline assignment: CDR1 SGHNT and CDR2 YYREEE (reference sequence). CDR3 sequence reads: CASRPFGGLETQYF. As DNA, the CDR3 is TGTGCCAGCAGACCCTTTGGGGGTTTAGAGACCCAGTACTTC. Drawing the rest from reference TRBV5-4 and TRBJ2-5, the complete variable domain is ETGVTQSPTHLIKTRGQQVTLRCSSQSGHNTVSWYQQALGQGPQFIFQYYREEENGRGNFPPRFSGLQFPNYSSELNVNALELDDSALYLCASRPFGGLETQYFGPGTRLLVL.

The table lists this clonotype with a few counts. V is TRBV3-1 and J is TRBJ2-5; 7 nucleotides match TRBD2. CDR1 and CDR2 (germline): LGHDT, YNNKEL (reference sequence). With V trimmed by 3 bases and J by 0 bases, 4 bases remained unmatched. This CDR3 spans 15 amino acids. CDR3 bases: TGTGCCAGCAGCCATCGGCTAGCGGACCAAGAGACCCAGTACTTC. This gives the protein CASSHRLADQETQYF.

This clonotype was picked up a small number of times. The rearrangement links TRBV5-1 to TRBJ1-4; TRBD1 agrees at 7 bases. From germline, CDR1 is SGHRS and CDR2 YFSETQ. The trim removed 4 bases at V and 2 bases at J, leaving 5 bases unmatched. CDR3 size: 15 residues. Here the CDR3 reads CASSPDRATNEKLFF. The CDR3 DNA is TGCGCCAGCAGCCCTGACAGGGCCACTAATGAAAAACTGTTTTTT.